This is a list of T cell receptor beta chains from one sample in a study of blood T cell repertoires in COVID-19. Sequencing was performed with immunoSEQ multiplex PCR; in TCRdb, only in-frame clones are kept and a portion is missing. The table lists under 200,000 clones, around 83% of them singletons. Material for sequencing was peripheral blood. The receptor set was obtained from a woman at least 80 years old in a cohort sampled during active or convalescent COVID-19. Each CDR3 is given with its conserved first and last residue. The order of the fields is J gene, V gene, clone size, D gene, CDR3 protein, CDR3 DNA. A D gene is named only where the DNA matches it firmly. The listing skips clone size in some rows; elsewhere it reads once, few, many or a size class.

j_call: TRBJ1-1; v_call: TRBV7-9; clone_size: .; d_call: .; cdr3_aa: CASSLAVATGAFF; cdr3_nt: TGTGCCAGCAGCTTAGCAGTGGCCACCGGGGCTTTCTTT
j_call: TRBJ1-2; v_call: TRBV6-5; clone_size: .; d_call: .; cdr3_aa: CASSPSNYGYTF; cdr3_nt: TGTGCCAGCAGCCCCAGTAACTATGGCTACACCTTC
j_call: TRBJ1-4; v_call: TRBV12-3/TRBV12-4; clone_size: once; d_call: .; cdr3_aa: CASNGRANEKLFF; cdr3_nt: TGTGCCAGCAACGGCAGAGCGAATGAAAAACTGTTTTTT
j_call: TRBJ1-1; v_call: TRBV6-5; clone_size: .; d_call: .; cdr3_aa: CASSIDRSGEAFF; cdr3_nt: TGTGCCAGCAGTATCGACAGGTCGGGTGAAGCTTTCTTT
j_call: TRBJ2-7; v_call: TRBV28; clone_size: .; d_call: TRBD2; cdr3_aa: CASYDASGGLGQYF; cdr3_nt: TGTGCCAGCTATGACGCTAGCGGGGGTTTGGGGCAGTACTTC
j_call: TRBJ1-6; v_call: TRBV6-5; clone_size: .; d_call: .; cdr3_aa: CASSYGRDYNSPLHF; cdr3_nt: TGTGCCAGCAGTTACGGGAGGGATTATAATTCACCCCTCCACTTT
j_call: TRBJ2-7; v_call: TRBV11-3; clone_size: .; d_call: .; cdr3_aa: CASSLYAHGGQKAYEQYF; cdr3_nt: TGTGCCAGCAGCTTGTACGCACACGGGGGACAGAAAGCCTACGAGCAGTACTTC
j_call: TRBJ2-2; v_call: TRBV29-1; clone_size: .; d_call: TRBD2; cdr3_aa: CSVRGGLENTGELFF; cdr3_nt: TGCAGCGTTCGAGGAGGACTAGAGAACACCGGGGAGCTGTTTTTT
j_call: TRBJ2-2; v_call: TRBV3-1/TRBV3-2; clone_size: .; d_call: .; cdr3_aa: CASSQLGAGELFF; cdr3_nt: TGTGCCAGCAGCCAACTGGGGGCGGGGGAGCTGTTTTTT
j_call: TRBJ1-5; v_call: TRBV6-1; clone_size: .; d_call: .; cdr3_aa: CASSVSRVANNQPQHF; cdr3_nt: TGTGCCAGCAGTGTATCGAGGGTGGCGAACAATCAGCCCCAGCATTTT
j_call: TRBJ1-2; v_call: TRBV6-5; clone_size: many; d_call: TRBD1; cdr3_aa: CASSPGTGGRNGYTF; cdr3_nt: TGTGCCAGCAGTCCCGGGACAGGGGGCCGGAATGGCTACACCTTC
j_call: TRBJ1-5; v_call: TRBV19; clone_size: .; d_call: .; cdr3_aa: CASSISQGNQPQHF; cdr3_nt: TGTGCCAGTAGTATATCGCAGGGCAATCAGCCCCAGCATTTT
j_call: TRBJ2-2; v_call: TRBV5-4; clone_size: .; d_call: .; cdr3_aa: CASSLRGGNTGELFF; cdr3_nt: TGTGCCAGCAGCCTCCGAGGCGGGAACACCGGGGAGCTGTTTTTT
j_call: TRBJ2-3; v_call: TRBV18; clone_size: .; d_call: TRBD2; cdr3_aa: CASSQAAGTSGGASDTQYF; cdr3_nt: TGTGCCAGCTCACAAGCAGCCGGGACTAGCGGGGGGGCATCAGATACGCAGTATTTT
j_call: TRBJ1-4; v_call: TRBV6-6; clone_size: .; d_call: .; cdr3_aa: CASSSFRVGEKLFF; cdr3_nt: TGTGCCAGCAGTTCATTCAGGGTGGGCGAAAAACTGTTTTTT
j_call: TRBJ1-1; v_call: TRBV7-6; clone_size: .; d_call: TRBD1; cdr3_aa: CASSLGQGLGNTEAFF; cdr3_nt: TGTGCCAGCAGCTTAGGACAGGGGCTTGGGAACACTGAAGCTTTCTTT
j_call: TRBJ2-1; v_call: TRBV13; clone_size: .; d_call: TRBD2; cdr3_aa: CASRTWGLGVNEQFF; cdr3_nt: TGTGCCAGCAGAACATGGGGACTAGGGGTCAATGAGCAGTTCTTC
j_call: TRBJ2-3; v_call: TRBV9; clone_size: .; d_call: .; cdr3_aa: CASSVGSSQVTDTQYF; cdr3_nt: TGTGCCAGCAGCGTAGGCTCTAGCCAAGTCACAGATACGCAGTATTTT
j_call: TRBJ2-1; v_call: TRBV5-1; clone_size: .; d_call: TRBD1; cdr3_aa: CASGEGAMMGNEQFF; cdr3_nt: TGCGCCAGCGGTGAGGGGGCGATGATGGGCAATGAGCAGTTCTTC
j_call: TRBJ1-1; v_call: TRBV6-5; clone_size: .; d_call: TRBD1; cdr3_aa: CASRYRGRGTEAFF; cdr3_nt: TGTGCCAGCAGATACAGGGGGCGGGGCACTGAAGCTTTCTTT
j_call: TRBJ1-2; v_call: TRBV5-4; clone_size: .; d_call: .; cdr3_aa: CASSLVGVGGYTF; cdr3_nt: TGTGCCAGCAGCTTGGTCGGGGTCGGAGGCTACACCTTC
j_call: TRBJ2-5; v_call: TRBV7-2; clone_size: .; d_call: .; cdr3_aa: CASSWSVGGVTQYF; cdr3_nt: TGTGCCAGCAGCTGGAGTGTCGGGGGTGTGACCCAGTACTTC
j_call: TRBJ2-1; v_call: TRBV19; clone_size: .; d_call: .; cdr3_aa: CASSALSVNNEQFF; cdr3_nt: TGTGCCAGTAGTGCCCTTAGCGTAAACAATGAGCAGTTCTTC
j_call: TRBJ2-3; v_call: TRBV5-1; clone_size: .; d_call: TRBD2; cdr3_aa: CASSLGGRPTDTQYF; cdr3_nt: TGCGCCAGCAGCTTGGGCGGGAGGCCCACAGATACGCAGTATTTT
j_call: TRBJ2-5; v_call: TRBV11-2; clone_size: .; d_call: TRBD1; cdr3_aa: CASSLRGLETQYF; cdr3_nt: TGTGCCAGCAGCTTAAGGGGGCTCGAGACCCAGTACTTC
j_call: TRBJ1-6; v_call: TRBV6-5; clone_size: .; d_call: TRBD1; cdr3_aa: CASSPQAGQVLPLHF; cdr3_nt: TGTGCCAGCAGCCCGCAAGCCGGACAGGTTTTGCCCCTCCACTTT
j_call: TRBJ2-5; v_call: TRBV27; clone_size: .; d_call: TRBD2; cdr3_aa: CASSSSFGGVETQYF; cdr3_nt: TGTGCCAGCAGTTCTAGCTTCGGGGGGGTAGAGACCCAGTACTTC
j_call: TRBJ1-6; v_call: TRBV27; clone_size: once; d_call: .; cdr3_aa: CASSSGSRHSPLHF; cdr3_nt: TGTGCCAGCAGTTCGGGTAGTAGGCATTCACCCCTCCACTTT
j_call: TRBJ2-7; v_call: TRBV7-2; clone_size: .; d_call: .; cdr3_aa: CASSLLGAGASDEQYF; cdr3_nt: TGTGCCAGCAGCTTATTGGGCGCGGGGGCGAGCGACGAGCAGTACTTC
j_call: TRBJ1-6; v_call: TRBV6-6; clone_size: few; d_call: TRBD1; cdr3_aa: CASSPKTGGNSPLHF; cdr3_nt: TGTGCCAGCAGCCCAAAGACAGGGGGTAATTCACCCCTCCACTTT
j_call: TRBJ1-1; v_call: TRBV18; clone_size: .; d_call: TRBD1; cdr3_aa: CASSPGTGGHGTEAFF; cdr3_nt: TGTGCCAGCTCCCCCGGGACAGGGGGTCATGGAACTGAAGCTTTCTTT
j_call: TRBJ2-1; v_call: TRBV5-6; clone_size: .; d_call: TRBD2; cdr3_aa: CASTPSSGVRGGEQFF; cdr3_nt: TGTGCCAGCACACCTAGCTCAGGGGTCCGGGGGGGAGAGCAGTTCTTC
j_call: TRBJ1-1; v_call: TRBV7-8; clone_size: .; d_call: TRBD1; cdr3_aa: CASSPPGQGVNTEAFF; cdr3_nt: TGTGCCAGCAGCCCACCGGGACAGGGGGTGAACACTGAAGCTTTCTTT
j_call: TRBJ2-3; v_call: TRBV20-1; clone_size: .; d_call: .; cdr3_aa: CSASLGDTQYF; cdr3_nt: TGCAGTGCTAGTCTAGGAGATACGCAGTATTTT
j_call: TRBJ2-4; v_call: TRBV18; clone_size: .; d_call: TRBD1; cdr3_aa: CASSDKQGVAKNIQYF; cdr3_nt: TGTGCCAGCTCAGATAAACAGGGGGTTGCCAAAAACATTCAGTACTTC
j_call: TRBJ2-6; v_call: TRBV5-4; clone_size: .; d_call: .; cdr3_aa: CASSLSLSGANVLTF; cdr3_nt: TGTGCCAGCAGCTTATCACTTTCTGGGGCCAACGTCCTGACTTTC
j_call: TRBJ1-3; v_call: TRBV9; clone_size: .; d_call: .; cdr3_aa: CASSIREAAGNTIYF; cdr3_nt: TGTGCCAGCAGCATCCGGGAGGCCGCCGGAAACACCATATATTTT